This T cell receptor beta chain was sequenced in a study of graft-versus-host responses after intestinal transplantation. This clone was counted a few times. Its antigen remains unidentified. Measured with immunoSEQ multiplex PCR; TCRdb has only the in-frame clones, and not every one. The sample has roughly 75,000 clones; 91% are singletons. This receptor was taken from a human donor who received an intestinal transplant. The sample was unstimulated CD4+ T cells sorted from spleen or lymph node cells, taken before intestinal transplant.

The CDR3 loop is CASSLVSSGGSEQYF. CDR3 nucleotide sequence: TGTGCCAGCAGCTTAGTGTCCAGCGGGGGGAGCGAGCAGTACTTC. V usage is TRBV7-2 and J usage is TRBJ2-7; 9 nucleotides align to TRBD2. Per germline, CDR1 SGHTA and CDR2 FQGNSA. V lost 1 base to trimming and J lost 6 bases; unmatched junction nucleotides: 7. CDR3 length: 15 residues.